The entry below gives a single T cell receptor beta chain sequence along with its context. Only a few counts were recorded for this clone. The target of this receptor is not known. It has no much larger one-base neighbor in the sample; base qualities were not kept. The cohort comprised 550 to 700 healthy bone marrow donors. Cohort members were all nominally healthy when sampled, although unrecorded immune exposures were likely present. The donor was CMV seronegative and belonged to the group of under 400 seronegative cohort members. Every donor gave a peripheral blood sample, and the peripheral blood mononuclear cells from that sample were used for TCR beta sequencing. The Qiagen DNeasy Blood Extraction Kit was used to extract genomic DNA from the blood cell samples. This specimen belongs to a study of cytomegalovirus exposure and HLA in healthy donors (dated by TCRdb to the late 2010s). General notes on the study: An earlier analysis of several hundred of the donors reported approximately 280 Gb of sequence data and about 120 million unique TCR beta sequences obtained from about 179 million T cells. Approximately 300 gigabases of sequencing data and 75 million to 85 million unique TCR sequences made up an early release that covered several hundred HLA-typed donors. The genetic ancestry cluster associated with self-reported Caucasian donors included 81% of the 398 genotyped donors. The aim of the study was to test whether cataloging public T cell receptors could identify signatures of past pathogen exposure. Using immunosequencing, the study profiled T cell repertoires from about 650 subjects and related those repertoires to cytomegalovirus serostatus. In addition to the first cohort of approximately 670 subjects, a separate validation cohort of 130 or so different subjects was used. To predict cytomegalovirus infection status, the study brought together high-throughput TCR immunosequencing, statistical association of individual TCRs with disease status, and machine learning. A later analysis re-analyzed previously published TCR beta repertoires from 666 donors and added high-resolution HLA genotyping to study TCR occurrence patterns. In the later analysis, no new phenotypic data were used to find candidate immune exposures; instead, reliance was placed on TCR beta sequences and their occurrence across donors. An earlier analysis of 450 to 750 of the donors used high-throughput TCR beta sequencing to judge whether each TCR beta V gene segment behaved as functional or pseudogenic. Alongside the repertoire data, information on donor age, sex, ethnicity and CMV serostatus was compiled. A later genetic analysis used genome-wide SNP genotypes for about 65% of the 666 donors, treating that subset as a discovery cohort. All discovery cohort repertoires had been generated on a single sequencing platform. Both class I and class II loci were covered by HLA typing, at four-digit resolution. The number of typed donors differed by locus: about 620-640 for A, B, C, DRB1 and DQB1; 500 to 550 for DQA1; fewer than 610 for DPA1; and about 450 for DPB1. A handful of DR-DQ haplotypes were handled as single units for association and clustering because linkage in the cohort was strong. On average, over 200,000 unique TCR beta nucleotide sequences were sequenced per donor among a few hundred genotyped donors of the cohort, with roughly 18% of those sequences being non-productive.

Via the germline V gene, CDR1 is SNHLY and CDR2 FYNNEI. There are 14 amino acids in the CDR3, from cysteine to phenylalanine inclusive. CDR3 DNA only is kept here, 42 bases in frame from base 1. V is shortened by 7 bases, J by 0 bases, and the region joining them spans 12 bases. Libraries were prepared through the immunoSEQ multiplex PCR assay. The multiplex PCR relied on a mix of 60 forward primers for TCR Vbeta segments and 13 reverse primers for TCR Jbeta segments. A multiplex PCR assay on genomic DNA amplified the CDR3 region of rearranged TCR beta genes. The Illumina HiSeq System was used to sequence the amplified TCR beta libraries as 87-base-pair reads. The study's processing was this. A later analysis tallied about 77 million unique TCR beta chains across the 666 repertoires, and around 10 million of those chains were shared by two or more donors. To remove PCR and sequencing errors, raw reads were error-corrected and collapsed into unique sequences using a nearest-neighbor algorithm that merged closely related sequences. To assign V, D and J gene segments, CDR3 sequences were aligned to IMGT reference sequences. For a sequence to be retained, a match of at least six nucleotides was required to both a V gene segment and a J gene segment. A rearrangement counted as productive if the CDR3 had no stop codons and remained in frame with V and J, and every other rearrangement counted as non-productive. Following IMGT convention, CDR3 was defined as the stretch from the second conserved V-encoded cysteine up to the conserved J-encoded phenylalanine. In an earlier analysis of more than 550 of the donors, sequences lacking an unambiguous match to a single V gene segment were excluded. In an earlier analysis of about 590 of the donors, a V segment was called functional when productive rearrangements were above 56.7%, and segregating when the standard deviation between donors exceeded 5%. A statistical classification framework was developed to diagnose cytomegalovirus status using the catalog of TCR beta chain sequences. In a later analysis, V and J genes were assigned by comparing TCR nucleotide sequences against IMGT/GENE-DB human TR gene sequences. A later analysis assigned CDR3 sequences and most-parsimonious VDJ recombination scenarios with the TCRdist pipeline. In a later analysis, every TCR beta chain was defined by the combination of its CDR3 amino acid sequence and its V-gene family, and reads without a unique V-gene family were dropped. A later analysis removed 550 to 700 highly shared, low-generation-probability nucleotide sequences to deal with suspected cross-contamination and a sequencing artifact. For each public chain, a later analysis derived a clonal expansion index from normalized ranks of inferred template counts within each repertoire. A later analysis computed generation probabilities with a VDJ recombination model fitted to out-of-frame rearrangements, and checked the results against IGoR. Hypergeometric tests were used in a later analysis to score TCR-TCR, TCR-HLA and TCR-CMV co-occurrence, with a repertoire-size bias correction applied to the TCR pairs. In a later analysis, false discovery rates were estimated by permuting HLA or CMV assignments 20 times. In a later analysis, co-occurring TCRs were grouped using DBSCAN, with TCRdist sequence similarity added in when clustering inside HLA-allele-positive subsets. Co-occurrence clustering excluded repertoires with fewer than 30,000 or more than 120,000 public chains, plus five with anomalous nucleotide sharing. What TCRdb holds here is the immuneACCESS table cut down to in-frame rearrangements. Part of the clones is not present; checked against another copy, under half of the missing clones reflect an unresolved V gene, and the others are unexplained. V, J and clone size are those of that table, while D and trimming were read from the DNA. A total of 150,000 or so clones appear in this sample, more than 8% of them only once. The top ten clonotypes cover 1.8% of the sample.

What the work shows at the level of the full study, not this receptor alone: In a later genetic analysis, a missense DCLRE1C variant was associated with V-gene and J-gene trimming of TCR beta chains, and the association was replicated in an independent cohort. When HLA alleles, especially DR and DQ, strongly co-occurred, TCR associations were difficult to assign to individual alleles. In the study, some 180 TCR beta chains were listed as associated with cytomegalovirus. Because some donors lacked HLA typing at each locus, the association tests relied only on the typed subset. A further reported finding was that TCR beta sequences accurately predicted the HLA-A and HLA-B alleles for most subjects in the first cohort. The earlier analysis of about 600 of the donors excluded approximately 15 rarely observed V segments, including chromosome 9 orphons, because counts were too low. The authors suggested that the approach could potentially be generalized to other disease states and immunological phenotypes. Linkage disequilibrium might explain the correlated functional status among segregating V segments, but an unknown experimental factor could not be ruled out. A later genetic analysis reported fewer N-insertions in productive TCRs among donors in an Asian-associated ancestry cluster than the approximately 670-donor mean. While some public TCRs were present in many individuals, most TCR sequences turned up only very rarely across donors. In a later analysis, HLA-associated TCR beta chains were found to be more clonally expanded and to have lower generation probabilities than equally common non-associated chains. In an earlier analysis of 500 to 650 of the donors, most TCR beta V segments appeared in productive rearrangements about 87% or about 30% of the time, broadly matching IMGT annotations. The only immune exposure information available for the cohort was CMV serostatus. A cluster of highly shared sequence variants was judged likely to be a technical artifact of the sequencing pipeline. According to a later analysis, parvovirus B19, influenza, CMV and Epstein-Barr virus appeared linked to several top co-occurrence clusters. According to a later analysis, most CMV-associated TCR beta chains appeared to be HLA-restricted, and the HLA associations seemed to be driven largely by CMV exposure. In a later analysis, the rate of TCR association differed among HLA loci, with DRB1 alleles having the most associated TCRs and HLA-C alleles having the fewest. A few of the identified cytomegalovirus-associated TCR beta chains were confirmed in vitro to be specific for cytomegalovirus antigens. The cohort was sequenced for TCR beta chains only, and without alpha or paired-chain data the features that could be detected were limited. Presence/absence analyses assumed roughly uniform sequencing depth across donors, an assumption that may not hold. The classifier was reported to diagnose cytomegalovirus status with high specificity and sensitivity in both the original and validation cohorts. The 87-base-pair reads could not distinguish some IMGT-functional V segments, including TRBV6-2 and TRBV6-3, so those segments were excluded. Specific HLA alleles were associated with some 15,000 TCR beta sequences at a false discovery rate of 0.05 in a later analysis.

This clonotype was sampled from a man between 50 and 59 years old in good health and CMV-seronegative. Sequenced input: PBMCs. The chain couples TRBV2 to TRBJ2-5, with the D segment identity uncertain. The CDR3 protein: CASTYFMDQETQYF. Read as DNA, the sequence is TGTGCCAGCACGTACTTCATGGACCAAGAGACCCAGTACTTC.